This TCR beta chain was identified in a study of OX40 agonist ivuxolimab in advanced cancers. Study findings and constraints: On average, a greater number of expanded clones characterised CD8+ T cells relative to CD4+.

The CDR3 length is 15 residues. Germline lookup yields CDR1 SGHAT and CDR2 FQNNGV. Trimming at V came to 4 bases and at J to 3 bases, leaving 6 bases not matched to a gene. A remark on this clone: The target antigen is unknown.

The protocol was immunoSEQ multiplex PCR, while the TCRdb copy is restricted to in-frame clones and leaves out a portion. The sample gives roughly 59,000 clones, about four fifths of which show up once; over 0.95% is in the top ten. The clonotype originates from an adult with an advanced solid tumor such as melanoma, head and neck, liver or kidney cancer. The source material was CD4+ or CD8+ T cells sorted from blood, sampled in a trial of the OX40 agonist ivuxolimab. The rearrangement links TRBV11-2 to TRBJ2-1, with 7 positions matching TRBD1. This CDR3 is CASSWPTGSYNEQFF. CDR3 nucleotide sequence: TGTGCCAGCAGCTGGCCGACAGGGAGCTACAATGAGCAGTTCTTC.